The sequence of this T cell receptor beta chain was determined in a study of regulatory T cells in long-lasting Graves disease. Background on the study: For under 3 months, newly diagnosed Graves' patients had been taking antithyroid drugs.

This clonotype was seen many times. Construction of TCR beta libraries relied on iRepertoire HTBI primers and on Arm-PCR targeting CDR3 regions. MiXCR, run by TCRdb on the multiplex PCR reads, gives a single entry per CDR3 protein. Of a few hundred thousand distinct CDR3 sequences listed, approximately 12% are singletons. Time point meaning: newly diagnosed GD, antithyroid drugs for less than 3 months. There was RNA extracted from PBMCs, and the TCR library was made from it. Patients met American Thyroid Association criteria for Graves' disease. A further study also used this sample, focusing on T cells in Graves' hyperthyroidism and ophthalmopathy. That source reports: Patients with uncontrolled infections, other autoimmune diseases, pregnancy or lactation were excluded. Blood samples included most of the expanded thyroid clonotypes exceeding 0.001.

The sequences come from peripheral blood mononuclear cells (PBMCs), collected at new diagnosis, from a patient treated with antithyroid drugs. The receptor comes from a woman aged 18-29 years with Graves disease.

Here the CDR3 reads CASFRRGRGTEAFF. Written as DNA, the CDR3 is TGTGCCAGCTTCCGAAGGGGCAGGGGGACTGAAGCTTTCTTT. The genes are TRBV13 and TRBJ1-1; 7 bases map to TRBD1. The CDR3 runs 14 residues. CDR1 PRHDT and CDR2 FYEKMQ come from the germline V gene (reference sequence). The J segment lost 5 bases and the V segment lost 8 bases, leaving 11 bases of the junction unmatched.